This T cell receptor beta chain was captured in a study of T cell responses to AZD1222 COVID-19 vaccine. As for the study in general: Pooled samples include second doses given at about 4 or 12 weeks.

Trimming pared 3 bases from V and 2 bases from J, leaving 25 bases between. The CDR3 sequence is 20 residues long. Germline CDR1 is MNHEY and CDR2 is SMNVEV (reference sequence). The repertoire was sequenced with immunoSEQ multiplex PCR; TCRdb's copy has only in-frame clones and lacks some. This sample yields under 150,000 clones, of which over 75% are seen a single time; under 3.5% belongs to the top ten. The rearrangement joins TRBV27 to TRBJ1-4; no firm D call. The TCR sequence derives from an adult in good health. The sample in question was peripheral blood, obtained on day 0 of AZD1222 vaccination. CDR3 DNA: TGTGCCAGCAGTTTCCCTGCCCCTGGCGGGAAAGTGGGTACTAATGAAAAACTGTTTTTT. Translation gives CASSFPAPGGKVGTNEKLFF.